The sequence of this T cell receptor beta chain was determined in a study of blood T cell repertoires in COVID-19. Whole-study context: Samples taken during acute and convalescent COVID-19 were collected in the United States, Italy and Spain.

Some clones are missing from TCRdb's copy, which holds only in-frame ones; the method was immunoSEQ multiplex PCR. The repertoire holds about 300,000 clones, with 65% to 85% as singletons. V was pared by 3 bases and J by 7 bases, with 7 bases between. This CDR3 is 13 amino acids long. Germline values: CDR1 MGHDK, CDR2 SYGVNS. The sequenced sample consisted of peripheral blood. This clonotype was obtained from a woman in her forties or fifties with acute or convalescent COVID-19. The chain couples TRBV25-1 to TRBJ1-6; D is unclear. The CDR3 reads CASSDYQNSPLHF. The CDR3 nucleotides read TGTGCCAGCAGTGATTATCAGAATTCACCCCTCCACTTT.